The sequence of this T cell receptor beta chain was determined in a study of shared clonotypes between healthy human individuals. Germline V gene lookup returns CDR1 MGHRA and CDR2 YSYEKL. The CDR3 length is 17 residues. V shed 3 bases and J 4 bases; nucleotides not matched to a gene: 11. Turning to this clone: The antigen is unknown.

Within Nashville, Tennessee resided all donors, each a Caucasian adult. Only in-frame clones appear in the TCRdb table, and some are missing; sequencing was by immunoSEQ multiplex PCR. The sample records about 1.5 million clones, roughly 97% being singletons. Study-level results: Generation probabilities of non-shared clonotypes were lower (relative to those shared by all four donors).

The sequencing input was naive CD4+ T cells sorted from blood. Stated subset: CD45RA+ positively selected. This rearrangement joins TRBV4-1 to TRBJ2-7, with 11 bases that match TRBD2. The TCR sequence derives from a man younger than 45 in good health. CDR3 sequence reads: CASSQVITSGSQYEQYF. DNA for the CDR3: TGCGCCAGCAGCCAGGTTATAACTAGCGGGAGTCAGTACGAGCAGTACTTC.